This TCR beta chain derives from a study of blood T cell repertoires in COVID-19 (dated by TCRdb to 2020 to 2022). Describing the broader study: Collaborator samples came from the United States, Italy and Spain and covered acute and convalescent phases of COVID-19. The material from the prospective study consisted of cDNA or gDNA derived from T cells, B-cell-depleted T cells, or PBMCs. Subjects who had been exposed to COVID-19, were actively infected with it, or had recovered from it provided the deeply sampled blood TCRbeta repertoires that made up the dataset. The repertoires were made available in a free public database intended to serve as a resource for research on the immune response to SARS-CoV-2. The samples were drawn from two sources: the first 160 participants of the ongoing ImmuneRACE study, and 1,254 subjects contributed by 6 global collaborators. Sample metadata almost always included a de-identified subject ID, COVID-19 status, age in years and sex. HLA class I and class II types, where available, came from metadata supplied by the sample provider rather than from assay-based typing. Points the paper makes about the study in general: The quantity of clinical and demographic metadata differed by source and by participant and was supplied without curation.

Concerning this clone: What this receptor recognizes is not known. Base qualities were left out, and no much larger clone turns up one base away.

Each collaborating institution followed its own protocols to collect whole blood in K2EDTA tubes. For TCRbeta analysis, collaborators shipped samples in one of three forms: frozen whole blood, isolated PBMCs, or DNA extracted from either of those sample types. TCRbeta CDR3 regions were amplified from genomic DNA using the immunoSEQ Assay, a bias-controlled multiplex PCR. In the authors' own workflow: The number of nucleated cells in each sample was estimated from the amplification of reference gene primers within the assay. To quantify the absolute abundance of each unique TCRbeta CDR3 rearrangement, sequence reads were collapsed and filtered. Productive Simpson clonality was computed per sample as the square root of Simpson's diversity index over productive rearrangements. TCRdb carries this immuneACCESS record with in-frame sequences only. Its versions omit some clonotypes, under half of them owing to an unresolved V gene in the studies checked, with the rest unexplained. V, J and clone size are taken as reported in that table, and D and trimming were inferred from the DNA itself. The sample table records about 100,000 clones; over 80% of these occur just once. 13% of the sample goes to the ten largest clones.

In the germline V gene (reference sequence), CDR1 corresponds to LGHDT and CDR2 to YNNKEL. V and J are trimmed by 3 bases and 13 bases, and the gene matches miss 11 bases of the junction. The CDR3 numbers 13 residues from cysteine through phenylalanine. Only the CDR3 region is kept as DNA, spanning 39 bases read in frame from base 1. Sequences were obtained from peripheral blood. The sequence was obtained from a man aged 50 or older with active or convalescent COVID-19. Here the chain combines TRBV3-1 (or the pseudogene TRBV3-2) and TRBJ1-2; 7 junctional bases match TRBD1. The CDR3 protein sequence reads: CASSQRQGLDATF. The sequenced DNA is TGTGCCAGCAGCCAGAGACAGGGCCTCGACGCCACCTTC.